The clone carrying this T cell receptor beta chain was observed a few times. Its antigen is currently unknown. This sample was taken from a study of PD-1 blockade in classical Hodgkin lymphoma. Study-wide findings and caveats: Newly diagnosed patients reportedly had lower baseline TCR diversity than healthy donors. At C4D1, TCR diversity had climbed significantly for CD4+ cells, though not for CD8+ cells.

All patients experienced relapse after autologous stem cell transplantation, and brentuximab vedotin exposure was variable. CDR3 length: 16 residues. With 3 bases removed from V and 5 bases from J, the gap between germline ends came to 16 bases. Germline CDR1 and CDR2: SEHNR and FQNEAQ (reference sequence). Produced via immunoSEQ multiplex PCR; TCRdb's table is partial and in-frame only. The sample gives approximately 32,000 clones, around four fifths of which show up once; about 32% is in the top ten. The rearrangement joins TRBV7-9 to TRBJ2-2; D assignment may be TRBD1 or TRBD2 (5 bases each). Material: peripheral blood mononuclear cells (PBMCs), obtained at baseline. The clonotype originates from a human donor with classical Hodgkin lymphoma. CDR3 residues: CASSFGASLWTGELFF. CDR3 nucleotide sequence: TGTGCCAGCAGCTTCGGGGCTAGTTTGTGGACCGGGGAGCTGTTTTTT.